The 12 T cell receptor beta chains below were found in one sample sequenced in a study of technical replicates of blood from several donors. TCRdb's copy holds only in-frame clones and misses some; the assay was immunoSEQ multiplex PCR. The sample yields tens of thousands of clones, about 90% seen once. The sample consisted of T cells isolated from PBMCs. These TCRs come from a human donor in good health.

The rearrangement links TRBV19 to TRBJ2-1; D gene uncertain. The CDR3 covers 11 residues. V lost 1 base and J lost 10, with 5 bases in between. The germline CDR1 and CDR2 sequences are LNHDA and SQIVND (reference sequence). CDR3 region: CASSIGAEQFF. The CDR3 coding sequence is TGTGCCAGTAGTATAGGGGCCGAGCAGTTCTTC.

V and J are TRBV15 and TRBJ2-2, with TRBD1 matching over 10 bases. CDR3 length equals 17 residues. After removal of 6 bases from V and 7 bases from J, the junction contained 14 bases not matched to a gene. Germline-derived CDR1 and CDR2 are LNHNV and YYDKDF (reference sequence). The CDR3 is CATRSDRGPIWGGELFF. The CDR3 DNA sequence: TGTGCCACCAGGTCAGACAGGGGGCCCATCTGGGGCGGGGAGCTGTTTTTT.

V gene TRBV27 combines with J gene TRBJ2-7, with 14 bases lining up with TRBD2. CDR3 length: 17 residues. V dropped 4 bases and J dropped 1; count of bases not matched to a gene: 6. Germline V gene lookup returns CDR1 MNHEY and CDR2 SMNVEV (reference sequence). CDR3 coding DNA: TGTGCCAGCAGTTACTTCAGGACTAGCGGGAGGTCCTACGAGCAGTACTTC. It is translated as CASSYFRTSGRSYEQYF.

The chain carries TRBV7-9 and TRBJ1-1; D is uncertain. Between the trimmed V and J ends, which lost 3 bases and 3 bases, there was a span of 11 bases. CDR3 size: 14 residues. Germline CDR1 is SEHNR and CDR2 is FQNEAQ (reference sequence). This CDR3 reads CASSLGVSYTEAFF. Here the CDR3 DNA reads TGTGCCAGCAGCTTGGGCGTTTCATACACTGAAGCTTTCTTT.

The V call is TRBV28, the J call TRBJ1-5; no definite D call. The CDR3 has 13 residues. Germline CDR1 MDHEN, CDR2 SYDVKM. Trimming stripped 5 bases from V and 3 bases from J, with 8 bases between. CDR3 nucleotide sequence: TGTGCCAGCAGTGGAGAGGTCAATCAGCCCCAGCATTTT. Translated: CASSGEVNQPQHF.

The chain couples TRBV7-2 to TRBJ1-2; a possible D gene is TRBD1 (6 bases). The germline V and J ends were trimmed by 1 base and 1 base, with 13 bases remaining between them. There are 16 residues in the CDR3. CDR1 SGHTA and CDR2 FQGNSA come from the germline V gene. The CDR3 DNA sequence: TGTGCCAGCAGCTTAGGGGGCCAGGGGAGTAACTATGGCTACACCTTC. Translating it yields CASSLGGQGSNYGYTF.

V is TRBV7-6 and J is TRBJ2-1, with 13 bases matching TRBD2. Germline values: CDR1 SGHVS, CDR2 FNYEAQ. The CDR3 is made up of 20 amino acids. With 2 bases clipped from V and 5 bases from J, the junction kept 15 bases outside the gene matches. CDR3: CASSLFPLAGGSSQNNEQFF. DNA for the CDR3: TGTGCCAGCAGCTTATTCCCACTAGCGGGGGGGTCTTCCCAAAACAATGAGCAGTTCTTC.

This rearrangement joins TRBV4-2 to TRBJ2-1; D is possibly TRBD1 (5 bases). Trimming took off 1 base at V and 7 bases at J, with 17 bases between the two ends. Germline V gene lookup returns CDR1 LGHNA and CDR2 YNFKEQ. This CDR3 spans 16 amino acids. CDR3 coding DNA: TGTGCCAGCAGCCAAGCGGAAGGGGCGGAGATGAATGAGCAGTTCTTC. This encodes CASSQAEGAEMNEQFF.

This chain joins TRBV13 and TRBJ2-7; 7 positions match TRBD1. There are 14 residues in the CDR3. V gave up 5 bases and J gave up 1 base; unmatched junction bases: 5. Germline V gene sequence: CDR1 PRHDT, CDR2 FYEKMQ (reference sequence). The CDR3, as DNA: TGTGCCAGCAGCGCGCCAGGGGGTTCCTACGAGCAGTACTTC. Protein sequence: CASSAPGGSYEQYF. The full variable domain, with the rest looked up from reference TRBV13 and TRBJ2-7, is AAGVIQSPRHLIKEKRETATLKCYPIPRHDTVYWYQQGPGQDPQFLISFYEKMQSDKGSIPDRFSAQQFSDYHSELNMSSLELGDSALYFCASSAPGGSYEQYFGPGTRLTVT.

The V call is TRBV6-1, the J call TRBJ1-3; no firm D call. Trimming pared 0 bases from V and 1 base from J, leaving 10 bases between. Germline V gene lookup returns CDR1 MNHNS and CDR2 SASEGT. This CDR3 contains 16 residues. This chain's CDR3 is CASSEALGLSGNTIYF. CDR3 DNA sequence: TGTGCCAGCAGTGAAGCGTTGGGCCTGTCTGGAAACACCATATATTTT.

The chain carries TRBV9 and TRBJ1-2; TRBD1 is a possible D gene (5 bases). The germline gives CDR1 SGDLS, CDR2 YYNGEE. There are 14 residues in the CDR3. The germline V and J ends were trimmed by 3 bases and 3 bases, with 12 bases remaining between them. This CDR3 reads CASSGGASYYGYTF. CDR3 sequence (DNA): TGTGCCAGCAGCGGCGGGGCGTCCTACTATGGCTACACCTTC.

DNA for the CDR3: TGCACCAGCCTAGCGGCGTCTCCGCAGGAGCAGTTCTTC. Translating it yields CTSLAASPQEQFF. The J gene is TRBJ2-1, the V gene TRBV1; TRBD2 is taken as the D call from the table, unchecked against the DNA. TRBV1 is a recognized pseudogene. The CDR3 runs 13 residues.